The 3 T cell receptor beta chains below were found in one sample sequenced in a study of cytomegalovirus exposure and HLA in healthy donors. The table came from immunoSEQ multiplex PCR; TCRdb's copy has only in-frame clones and leaves some out. The table has roughly 330,000 clones, 75% to 90% seen once; the top ten hold about 1%. The sequenced sample was PBMCs. These receptors were taken from a woman between 25 and 40 years old in good health and CMV-seropositive.

V and J are TRBV28 and TRBJ1-5; D remains ambiguous. The ends were cut back, 3 bases at V and 0 bases at J, with 9 bases in the middle. The CDR3 has 15 residues. Per the germline V gene, CDR1 is MDHEN and CDR2 is SYDVKM. CDR3 sequence (DNA): TGTGCCAGCAGTTTTATCCAGCTTAGCAATCAGCCCCAGCATTTT. It yields the protein CASSFIQLSNQPQHF.

The chain couples TRBV4-2 to TRBJ1-2; 8 bases line up with TRBD1. This CDR3 has 12 amino acids. CDR1 is LGHNA and CDR2 is YNFKEQ in the germline V gene. The junction had 3 bases not matched to a gene; V was cut back by 9 bases and J by 3 bases. In nucleotides, the CDR3 is TGTGCCAGAACACAGGGGGACTATGGCTACACCTTC. Its translation: CARTQGDYGYTF.

Regarding this clone: Other DNA sequences in the sample encode the same CDR3. The chain links TRBV9 to TRBJ1-2; unclear D gene. The CDR3 has 11 residues. V was pared by 2 bases and J by 4 bases, with 3 bases between. Germline values: CDR1 SGDLS, CDR2 YYNGEE. The CDR3, as DNA: TGTGCCAGCAGCGTCGGCTATGGCTACACCTTC. Its translation is CASSVGYGYTF.